This TCR beta chain came from a study of blood T cell repertoires in COVID-19. The J segment lost 3 bases and the V segment lost 8 bases, leaving 8 bases of the junction unmatched. The CDR3 has 14 amino acids. The germline CDR1 and CDR2 sequences are MNHEY and SVGAGI. Enrollment of patients from Seattle took place during active infection, with longitudinal follow-up. Assay used: immunoSEQ multiplex PCR; TCRdb lists only in-frame clones, some missing. Among around 80,000 clones listed, more than 70% were seen once. The origin of this receptor is a man aged 50-59 years with COVID-19, enrolled during active disease. V and J are TRBV6-5 and TRBJ2-7, with 9 nucleotides matching TRBD2. The sequencing sample was made of peripheral blood. In DNA, the CDR3 is TGTGCCAGCCGACCTAGCGGGATCGACTACGAGCAGTACTTC. This codes for CASRPSGIDYEQYF.